Presented here are 22 T cell receptor beta chains from one specimen sequenced in a study of HIV-infected patients and healthy controls. Each CDR3 protein gets one entry after TCRdb re-called the 5' RACE reads with MiXCR. The sample holds about 63,000 distinct CDR3 sequences, approximately 16% seen once. Sequenced sample: CD4+ T cells from blood. All receptors come from a human donor in good health.

The chain is built from TRBV19 and TRBJ2-7; the match to TRBD1 covers 7 bases. The V and J ends lost 5 bases and 4 bases, in that order; junction bases with no gene match: 8. The CDR3 runs to 14 residues. Germline V gene lookup returns CDR1 LNHDA and CDR2 SQIVND (reference sequence). CDR3 residues: CASSSGTESYEQYF. CDR3 DNA sequence: TGTGCCAGTAGTTCCGGGACAGAGAGTTACGAGCAGTACTTC.

In this sample, this clonotype turned up many times. The CDR3 spells CASRESGRTSNSPLHF. The CDR3 nucleotides read TGCGCCAGCAGAGAATCGGGAAGGACAAGTAATTCACCCCTCCACTTT. The chain links TRBV5-1 to TRBJ1-6, with a tentative D call TRBD1 (5 bases). V was cut by 5 bases and J by 6 bases, with 18 bases left in between. Germline V gives CDR1 SGHRS, CDR2 YFSETQ. The CDR3 has 16 amino acids. Full variable domain (outside the CDR3, taken from reference TRBV5-1 and TRBJ1-6): KAGVTQTPRYLIKTRGQQVTLSCSPISGHRSVSWYQQTPGQGLQFLFEYFSETQRNKGNFPGRFSGRQFSNSRSEMNVSTLELGDSALYLCASRESGRTSNSPLHFGNGTRLTVT.

The chain combines TRBV25-1 with TRBJ2-5, with 7 nucleotides matching TRBD2. The CDR3 length is 16 residues. V trimming: 5 bases; J trimming: 2 bases; junction bases outside the gene matches: 11. The germline V gene has CDR1 MGHDK and CDR2 SYGVNS. CDR3 sequence reads: CASSPTGAGVQETQYF. In DNA, the CDR3 is TGTGCCAGCAGTCCCACCGGGGCGGGGGTGCAAGAGACCCAGTACTTC.

This clonotype was detected a few times. V and J are TRBV14 and TRBJ2-6; D ambiguous. The V gene lost 1 base and the J gene lost 0 bases, with 7 bases spanning the gap. The CDR3 spans 16 residues. From germline, CDR1 is SGHDN and CDR2 FVKESK. In nucleotides, the CDR3 is TGTGCCAGCAGCCAAGGGGGTTACTCTGGGGCCAACGTCCTGACTTTC. This codes for CASSQGGYSGANVLTF.

This clonotype came up once. The chain uses TRBV29-1 and TRBJ1-1, with 8 bases lining up with TRBD1. From germline, CDR1 is SQVTM and CDR2 ANQGSEA. Germline trimming cut 1 base from V and 3 bases from J; bases unmatched to any gene: 7. The CDR3 is made up of 15 amino acids. CDR3 sequence (DNA): TGCAGCGTTGAAGGGGTGACAGGGGCGTACACTGAAGCTTTCTTT. Translating it yields CSVEGVTGAYTEAFF.

The chain recombines TRBV6-6 with TRBJ1-2; 8 nucleotides agree with TRBD1. The V and J ends lost 8 bases and 6 bases, in that order; junction bases with no gene match: 11. Germline V gives CDR1 MNHNY, CDR2 SVGAGI (reference sequence). The CDR3 contains 14 residues. The chain's CDR3 is CASRPTGAAHGYTF. The CDR3 nucleotides read TGTGCCAGCCGCCCGACAGGGGCCGCACATGGCTACACCTTC.

This clonotype was observed a few times. The chain is built from TRBV18 and TRBJ2-3; D not certain. CDR1 and CDR2 (germline): KGHSH, LQKENI. Trimming shortened V by 0 bases and J by 2 bases, and 9 bases separated the two germline ends. The CDR3 length is 15 residues. CDR3 nucleotides: TGTGCCAGCTCACCACCGGGTCAGACCACAGATACGCAGTATTTT. Translation gives CASSPPGQTTDTQYF. Using reference TRBV18 and TRBJ2-3 for the parts outside the CDR3, the full variable domain is NAGVMQNPRHLVRRRGQEARLRCSPMKGHSHVYWYRQLPEEGLKFMVYLQKENIIDESGMPKERFSAEFPKEGPSILRIQQVVRGDSAAYFCASSPPGQTTDTQYFGPGTRLTVL.

This clonotype was picked up a small number of times. V and J are TRBV3-1 and TRBJ2-2; 7 bases are shared with TRBD2. Germline V gives CDR1 LGHDT, CDR2 YNNKEL (reference sequence). With V trimmed by 0 bases and J by 5 bases, 9 bases remained unmatched. The CDR3 covers 17 residues. The DNA of the CDR3 is TGTGCCAGCAGCCAAGATTGGGGGGGAGGGCCGACCGGGGAGCTGTTTTTT. It codes for CASSQDWGGGPTGELFF. The variable domain in full, with the rest retrieved from reference TRBV3-1 and TRBJ2-2, is DTAVSQTPKYLVTQMGNDKSIKCEQNLGHDTMYWYKQDSKKFLKIMFSYNNKELIINETVPNRFSPKSPDKAHLNLHINSLELGDSAVYFCASSQDWGGGPTGELFFGEGSRLTVL.

The J gene is TRBJ1-2, the V gene TRBV6-2 or TRBV6-3, with D tentatively TRBD1 (5 bases). Deletions cut 6 bases from V and 0 bases from J, with 14 bases between. This CDR3 spans 15 amino acids. CDR1 and CDR2 from the germline V gene are MNHEY and SVGEGT. The CDR3 is CASSMTEHPNYGYTF. CDR3 nucleotides: TGTGCCAGCAGCATGACAGAGCACCCTAACTATGGCTACACCTTC.

There are a few counts of this clonotype. In DNA form, the CDR3 reads TGTGCCAGCAGCCTACGTCCTAGCGGGAGCGCAGATACGCAGTATTTT. Its protein product is CASSLRPSGSADTQYF. The chain carries TRBV4-2 and TRBJ2-3, with TRBD2 matching over 10 bases. The CDR3 consists of 16 residues. After removal of 4 bases from V and 4 bases from J, the junction contained 8 bases not matched to a gene. Germline assignment: CDR1 LGHNA and CDR2 YNFKEQ.

This clonotype was seen only a few times. The rearrangement links TRBV27 to TRBJ1-4; D is perhaps TRBD1 (5 bases). The CDR3 length is 16 residues. The V end lost 0 bases, the J end lost 4 bases, and 12 bases lay between the germline ends. Germline CDR1 is MNHEY and CDR2 is SMNVEV (reference sequence). The CDR3, as DNA: TGTGCCAGCAGTTTATCGGGTTTGGGGGTTAATGAAAAACTGTTTTTT. Its protein product is CASSLSGLGVNEKLFF.

This clonotype was picked up a small number of times. The V call is TRBV12-3 or TRBV12-4, the J call TRBJ2-3; 10 nucleotides match TRBD2. The CDR3 totals 16 residues. V was pared by 3 bases and J by 8 bases, with 11 bases of the junction left unmatched. The CDR3 nucleotides read TGTGCCAGCAGTTTCCTAGCGGGAGTCAGTAGCGCTACGCAGTATTTT. It codes for CASSFLAGVSSATQYF.

The rearrangement uses TRBV12-3 or TRBV12-4 and TRBJ1-1; 7 bases match TRBD1. V lost 6 bases to trimming and J lost 9 bases; unmatched junction nucleotides: 10. The CDR3 spans 13 residues. The CDR3 bases are TGTGCCAGCAGGGAAAGACAGGGCCTTCAAGCTTTCTTT. It specifies CASRERQGLQAFF.

This clonotype has just a few counts. The V and J genes are TRBV18 and TRBJ1-4; no clear D gene. The CDR3 is 14 amino acids. The germline V gene encodes CDR1 KGHSH and CDR2 LQKENI. V was pared by 4 bases and J by 7 bases, with 13 bases between. CDR3 loop: CASSRDRGGEKLFF. The CDR3 DNA sequence: TGTGCCAGCTCACGAGACCGGGGAGGTGAAAAACTGTTTTTT.

This clonotype was observed at least ten times. The chain uses TRBV9 and TRBJ1-2; D possibly corresponds to TRBD1 (5 bases). Germline CDR1 is SGDLS and CDR2 is YYNGEE. This CDR3 has 18 amino acids. Deletions cut 0 bases from V and 0 bases from J, with 18 bases between. For the CDR3, the DNA is TGTGCCAGCAGCGTAGACAACTATGGAGGGGAAGCTAACTATGGCTACACCTTC. It yields the protein CASSVDNYGGEANYGYTF.

This clonotype is categorized as medium-sized. The CDR3 sequence is CASSPGLGRMSYF. DNA of the CDR3: TGTGCCAGCAGCCCTGGACTGGGCCGGATGTCTTACTTC. The chain couples TRBV14 to TRBJ2-7; possible D gene TRBD2, 5 bases. Trimming removed 4 bases at V and 13 bases at J, with 20 bases between. Germline V lookup: CDR1 SGHDN, CDR2 FVKESK. The CDR3 loop spans 13 amino acids.

The V gene is TRBV6-2 or TRBV6-3, the J gene TRBJ2-7; D may be TRBD1 (5 bases). Germline V lookup: CDR1 MNHEY, CDR2 SVGEGT. Trimming stripped 6 bases from V and 5 bases from J, with 23 bases between. The CDR3 loop spans 16 amino acids. This chain's CDR3 is CASRLTGPTQGHEQYF. CDR3 DNA: TGTGCCAGCAGACTAACCGGGCCGACCCAGGGCCACGAGCAGTACTTC.

V gene TRBV30 combines with J gene TRBJ1-6; D call uncertain. In germline, CDR1 is GTSNPN, CDR2 SVGIG (reference sequence). Trimming took 2 bases from V and 7 from J, leaving 12 bases between them. The CDR3 is made up of 14 amino acids. The CDR3 is CAWSRSPPNSPLHF. The CDR3 DNA is TGTGCCTGGAGTAGGAGTCCCCCCAATTCACCCCTCCACTTT.

This clonotype showed up just a few times. CDR3 amino acids: CASSLGLTGAVFF. DNA for the CDR3: TGCGCCAGCAGCTTGGGGCTTACGGGGGCGGTGTTCTTC. The V and J genes are TRBV5-1 and TRBJ2-1; D may be TRBD1 or TRBD2 (6 bases each). V shed 0 bases and J shed 15 bases, with 16 bases lying between them. Germline CDR1 and CDR2: SGHRS and YFSETQ. The CDR3 contains 13 residues.

This clonotype has only a few counts. V gene TRBV15 combines with J gene TRBJ2-1; 7 nucleotides align to TRBD2. CDR3 length equals 15 residues. V was pared by 1 base and J by 5 bases, with 5 bases of the junction left unmatched. From germline, CDR1 is LNHNV and CDR2 YYDKDF (reference sequence). For the CDR3, the DNA is TGTGCCACCAGCAGAGGAAGCGGGAAAGACAATGAGCAGTTCTTC. Its translation is CATSRGSGKDNEQFF. The full variable domain, completed using reference TRBV15 and TRBJ2-1, is DAMVIQNPRYQVTQFGKPVTLSCSQTLNHNVMYWYQQKSSQAPKLLFHYYDKDFNNEADTPDNFQSRRPNTSFCFLDIRSPGLGDTAMYLCATSRGSGKDNEQFFGPGTRLTVL.

This clonotype has a count of ten or more. This chain uses TRBV5-1 with TRBJ1-5; tentatively, D is TRBD1 (6 bases). Germline CDR1 reads SGHRS; CDR2 reads YFSETQ. V was clipped by 5 bases and J by 1 base, with 16 bases between them. This CDR3 is built from 16 residues. CDR3 nucleotide sequence: TGCGCCAGCAGTCTGGAGGGCAGGGGAAGCAATCAGCCCCAGCATTTT. Amino acids: CASSLEGRGSNQPQHF.

This clonotype was picked up many times. The chain is built from TRBV12-3 or TRBV12-4 and TRBJ1-4, with D hard to call. Trimming shortened V by 7 bases and J by 7 bases, and 16 bases separated the two germline ends. This CDR3 comprises 14 residues. The CDR3 sequence is CASTQRKPGEKLFF. In DNA form, the CDR3 reads TGTGCCAGCACTCAAAGGAAACCGGGTGAAAAACTGTTTTTT.